The rows below give T cell receptor beta chains drawn from one sample of a study of glioma-infiltrating T cells after dendritic cell vaccination. Libraries were prepared by immunoSEQ multiplex PCR; TCRdb keeps only in-frame clonotypes and omits some of them. The sample contains roughly 82,000 clones, roughly 90% of which appear only once. Here the sequenced sample was blood, taken before dendritic cell vaccination. These TCRs come from a human donor with glioblastoma. CDR3s include the opening cysteine and the closing phenylalanine or tryptophan. A D gene is named only where the DNA matches it firmly. Size is stated for part of the rows, as once, few or many counts, or as a class when the clone is expanded.

j_call clone_size d_call v_call cdr3_nt cdr3_aa
TRBJ2-1 NA TRBD2 TRBV5-8 TGTGCCAGCAGCTTTTCCGGACTAGCGAACAATGAGCAGTTCTTC CASSFSGLANNEQFF
TRBJ1-2 NA NA TRBV7-8 TGTGCCAGCAGCTTATCAAGTGGACAGCATAACTATGGCTACACCTTC CASSLSSGQHNYGYTF
TRBJ2-7 NA NA TRBV5-4 TGTGCCAGCAGCGCGGACTTATTAGGACCCTACGAGCAGTACTTC CASSADLLGPYEQYF
TRBJ2-2 NA NA TRBV9 TGTGCCAGCAGCGTAGCCGGAGTTTTCGGGGAGCTGTTTTTT CASSVAGVFGELFF
TRBJ2-3 NA NA TRBV2 TGTGCCAGCCGGGGGTCCATGGTTCGTGCGGATACGCAGTATTTT CASRGSMVRADTQYF
TRBJ1-5 NA TRBD1 TRBV9 TGTGCCAGCAGCGTAGGACAGGGGGATGAGCCCCAGCATTTT CASSVGQGDEPQHF
TRBJ2-3 NA NA TRBV25-1 TGTGCCAGCCATGGTAGTGTCGCAGATACGCAGTATTTT CASHGSVADTQYF
TRBJ1-2 NA NA TRBV6-5 TGTGCCAGCACCCGGACACCGAACTATGGCTACACCTTC CASTRTPNYGYTF
TRBJ2-5 once TRBD2 TRBV5-1 TGCGCCAGCAGCTTGGTGGGAGGGGAGACCCAGTACTTC CASSLVGGETQYF
TRBJ2-7 NA NA TRBV6-1 TGTGCCACGGGGGAGAGGGCCCACGAGCAGTACTTC CATGERAHEQYF
TRBJ1-3 NA NA TRBV6-1 TGTGCCAGCAGTGAACCCCCCGGAGCATTAGGAAACACCATATATTTT CASSEPPGALGNTIYF
TRBJ2-3 NA TRBD2 TRBV2 TGTGCCAGCGGCCTGCTAGCGGGGGGCACAGATACGCAGTATTTT CASGLLAGGTDTQYF
TRBJ1-4 once TRBD1 TRBV6-6 TGTGCCAGCAGGAAACAGGGGCCTGAGCTTGAAAAACTGTTTTTT CASRKQGPELEKLFF
TRBJ1-2 NA TRBD1 TRBV27 TGTGCCAGCAGTCTTATGAGGACAGGGAGCTATGGCTACACCTTC CASSLMRTGSYGYTF
TRBJ2-1 once TRBD1 TRBV14 TGTGCCAGCAGCCAAGATCAACTTACAGGGGGCTCCTACAATGAGCAGTTCTTC CASSQDQLTGGSYNEQFF
TRBJ2-1 once TRBD1 TRBV5-1 TGCGCCAGCAGCTACGGGACAGACTACAATGAGCAGTTCTTC CASSYGTDYNEQFF
TRBJ2-7 NA NA TRBV6-1 TGTGCCAGCAGTGAAGGTTTCAGGGGGAGGGAGCAGTACTTC CASSEGFRGREQYF
TRBJ1-2 NA NA TRBV4-1 TGCGCCAGCAGCCAAGGACAGAACCAATATGGCTACACCTTC CASSQGQNQYGYTF
TRBJ2-7 NA TRBD1 TRBV6-5 TGTGCCAGCAGGAGGACAGGGGCAAACGAGCAGTACTTC CASRRTGANEQYF
TRBJ2-7 NA TRBD2 TRBV9 TGTGCCAGCAGCGTATCGCTTTGGGAGCGGGGTGCAGAGCAGTACTTC CASSVSLWERGAEQYF
TRBJ2-3 NA NA TRBV9 TGTGCCAGCAGCCTCCGGGGGGCCCGCACAGATACGCAGTATTTT CASSLRGARTDTQYF
TRBJ2-7 NA TRBD1 TRBV2 TGTGCCAGCAGGCAGGGACAGGGCCTCGAGCAGTACTTC CASRQGQGLEQYF
TRBJ1-5 NA NA TRBV15 TGTGCCACCAGCAGATCAGGGTACAATCAGCCCCAGCATTTT CATSRSGYNQPQHF
TRBJ1-1 NA NA TRBV6-5 TGTGCCAGCAGTTACTCGACTGGGGGCGAGGCTTTCTTT CASSYSTGGEAFF
TRBJ1-1 NA NA TRBV6-1 TGTGCCAGCAGTGAATCAGTTGGGCAGCTTGAAGCTTTCTTT CASSESVGQLEAFF
TRBJ1-2 few TRBD1 TRBV10-3 TGTGCCATCACCGAAGGGACAGGGGGCCCCTATGGCTACACCTTC CAITEGTGGPYGYTF
TRBJ2-3 NA TRBD2 TRBV9 TGTGCCAGCAGCTTGGTTGGGACTAGCGGTACAGATACGCAGTATTTT CASSLVGTSGTDTQYF
TRBJ2-1 NA TRBD2 TRBV5-1 TGCGCCAGCAGCTCTGGTAGCGGGAGGGGGGAGCAGTTCTTC CASSSGSGRGEQFF
TRBJ2-5 NA TRBD1 TRBV5-1 TGCGCCAGCAGTTCTCCGACAGGGGGCGGAGAGACCCAGTACTTC CASSSPTGGGETQYF
TRBJ2-3 NA NA TRBV2 TGTGCCAGCAAAAGATCTAGCGCCCCAGATACGCAGTATTTT CASKRSSAPDTQYF
TRBJ2-5 NA NA TRBV5-1 TGCGCCAGCAGCTTTGGGGGGAAGGAGACCCAGTACTTC CASSFGGKETQYF
TRBJ2-1 NA NA TRBV12-5 TGTGCTAGTGGCTCCCAGGGAATGGACTACAATGAGCAGTTCTTC CASGSQGMDYNEQFF
TRBJ1-2 once NA TRBV19 TGTGCCAGTAGAGTCGGGGAGAACTATGGCTACACCTTC CASRVGENYGYTF
TRBJ2-1 NA TRBD2 TRBV6-1 TGTGCCAGCAGAGGGACTAGGGTTCGGGTTTGGGAGCAGTTCTTC CASRGTRVRVWEQFF
TRBJ2-3 NA TRBD2 TRBV9 TGTGCCAGCAGCCGGACTAGCGGTAGCACAGATACGCAGTATTTT CASSRTSGSTDTQYF